This TCR beta chain was retrieved from a study of vaccination effects on CD4 cells after COVID-19 (dated by TCRdb to 2021 to 2024). In terms of the full investigation: Post-vaccine samples across the study were collected a median of 72 days after the second dose, with a range of 14 to 241. SARS-CoV-2 spike-specific CD4+ TCR repertoires from before and after mRNA vaccination were compared in COVID-19 convalescent patients and in infection-naive vaccine recipients. Altogether, 10 COVID-19 convalescent patients and 4 SARS-CoV-2-naive healthy vaccine recipients made up the full study. The Oncomine TCR Beta short-read assay on an Illumina iSeq 100 was used to sequence cultures from other donors in the study. Broad study findings and their caveats: Among healthy vaccine recipients, nearly all vaccine-induced clones were SARS-CoV-2 mono-reactive, and only 1 of 255 was cross-reactive with common cold coronaviruses. The study was limited by a small number of convalescent patients, and early post-infection timepoints were lacking. Marked clonal contraction was observed in both infection-induced and vaccine-induced clones at late post-vaccination timepoints, consistent with waning T cell responses.

Library preparation used the immunoSEQ multiplex PCR assay. DNA from the cultured, isolated CD4+ T cells was subjected to TCR beta CDR3 sequencing. The authors' pipeline ran thus. Non-productive TCR sequences were discarded, and reads were trimmed to the CDR3 region, with only CDR3s of 7 or more amino acids retained. The MANAFEST web app was used to pick out antigen-specific clonotypes by comparing their expansion in peptide wells with that in reference cultures. Positive clones required FDR<0.05 expansion versus reference and all other wells, odds ratio above 5, and frequency above 0.1% in two replicate wells. Cross-reactive clonotypes were defined as significantly expanded in SARS-CoV-2 spike wells and in at least one common cold coronavirus spike condition. Using the stringdist R package, CDR3 similarity was measured by Levenshtein distance, and unrooted trees were constructed with ape in R 3.6.1. Drawn from immuneACCESS, this table holds only the in-frame rearrangements with V and J called that TCRdb kept. Clones are partly lost; checked studies trace under half to an unresolved V gene and leave the rest unexplained. V and J calls and clone size are copied from that table; D and trimming were computed from the DNA. Present in this sample are fewer than 40,000 clones, about 80% of which were seen just once. Around 2% of the sample belongs to the ten largest clones.

Of note for this clone: No cognate antigen has been identified for it. No clone much larger than this one lies a single base away; base qualities are absent.

CDR1 SGDLS and CDR2 YYNGEE are derived from the germline V gene. The V and J ends are trimmed by 3 bases and 3 bases, leaving 12 bases between them. Inclusive of the bounding cysteine and phenylalanine, the CDR3 is 14 residues long. Only CDR3 DNA remains: 42 bases, in frame from the first base. To identify antigen-specific CD4+ T cell clonotypes by their expansion, the ViraFEST assay first stimulated PBMC with viral peptide pools and then applied TCR sequencing. After roughly 11 days of culture, CD4+ T cells were isolated with the EasySep CD4+ T cell isolation kit. Each participant got two doses of an mRNA SARS-CoV-2 vaccine, either BNT162b2 or mRNA-1273. The absence of prior SARS-CoV-2 infection in healthy vaccine recipients was confirmed by negative nucleocapsid antibodies before and after vaccination. Each well held two million PBMC cultured in IMDM containing around 5% human AB serum, 9 to 10 IU/ml IL-2 and gentamicin, along with about 9.3 ug/ml peptides. On days 3 and 7, half of the culture medium was replaced with fresh IL-2-containing medium. Unless noted otherwise, every peptide stimulation condition was grown in triplicate wells. PBMC were separated from whole blood using Ficoll-Paque Plus gradient centrifugation and were then either cryopreserved at -140C or used fresh. The overlapping peptide pools covered the spike proteins of SARS-CoV-2 and of the common cold coronaviruses HCoV-NL63, HCoV-OC43 and HCoV-229E. The QIAamp micro DNA kit was used to extract genomic DNA from the cultured CD4+ T cells.

The chain joins TRBV9 to TRBJ1-1; a tentative D call is TRBD1 (5 bases match). This specimen was CD4+ T cells from PBMCs cultured with HCoV-NL63 spike peptides, taken after COVID-19 vaccination. The sample's cell subset or site label, decoded: HCoV-NL63 spike overlapping peptide pool stimulation. The receptor was isolated from a human donor who received a COVID-19 vaccine. Some clones in this sample may be carry-over from other donors' samples. The DNA is TGTGCCAGCAGCGAGCAGGGTGGGTACACTGAAGCTTTCTTT. Translated, it gives CASSEQGGYTEAFF.